This T cell receptor (beta chain) was sequenced for a study of blood T cells in healthy people across ages. The second PCR ran 7 to 11 cycles with a sample-barcoded 5' primer and J-beta primers. From the 5' RACE reads, TCRdb called clonotypes with MiXCR, one entry per CDR3 protein. The sample consists of roughly 800,000 distinct CDR3 sequences, roughly 25% of them appearing once. In addition, the sample was reused for a study of T cells of mothers and their children. That source reports: The donor cohort consisted of a few healthy Caucasian mothers and their six children.

The source of this sequence is a boy aged 10-17 years in good health. The sequenced sample consisted of blood.

The CDR3, as DNA: TGCAGTGCTGGGTTATTCGTCGAAAGCACCCAGTACTTC. Amino acids: CSAGLFVESTQYF. The chain combines TRBV20-1 with TRBJ2-5; unclear D gene. Deletions cut 5 bases from V and 8 bases from J, with 18 bases between. The CDR3 runs 13 residues. Germline V lookup: CDR1 DFQATT, CDR2 SNEGSKA (reference sequence).